The clone carrying this T cell receptor beta chain was observed a handful of times. Sorting selected naive CD8 T cells with a CD8+CD4-CCR7+CD45RA+ phenotype. The record originates from a study of molecular identifiers for immune sequencing clone quantification. Bulk libraries came from a prior protocol with listed TCR primers. TCRdb independently ran MiXCR on the PCR reads; one entry per CDR3 protein. The sample lists over 90,000 distinct CDR3 sequences; less than 35% were seen once. Germline loops: CDR1 MNHEY, CDR2 SMNVEV (reference sequence). This CDR3 is built from 14 residues. The V end lost 3 bases, the J end lost 2 bases, and 8 bases lay between the germline ends.

Material for sequencing was naive CD8+ T cells from blood, with Jurkat cell RNA spiked in. The sample's subset: FACS-sorted CD8+CD4-CCR7+CD45RA+ naive T cells. The sequence derives from a human donor in good health. Some libraries in this study had Jurkat cell RNA spiked in. This sequence joins TRBV27 and TRBJ2-1; possibly TRBD2 for D (5 bases). The CDR3 protein is CASSLRVPYNEQFF. CDR3 nucleotide sequence: TGTGCCAGCAGTTTGAGGGTCCCCTACAATGAGCAGTTCTTC.